This T cell receptor beta chain was retrieved from a study of blood T cells in healthy people across ages. This clonotype was observed a handful of times. Alongside a J-beta primer mix, a sample-barcoded 5' primer served in a second PCR lasting roughly 7 to 11 cycles. Each cDNA was tagged by a template-switch adaptor containing 12 random nucleotides. Using its own MiXCR run on the 5' RACE reads, TCRdb lists one record per CDR3 protein. The sample yields 710,000 or so distinct CDR3 sequences, 22% seen once. Every donor gave 9 to 10 milliliters of peripheral blood. The clonotype was recovered from a man between 65 and 85 years old in good health. Sequenced sample: blood.

CDR3 DNA: TGTGCCAGCAGCACCCGACCTCGAGAGACCCAGTACTTC. Translated: CASSTRPRETQYF. The chain has TRBV7-2 and TRBJ2-5; D gene ambiguous. Germline assignment: CDR1 SGHTA and CDR2 FQGNSA. This CDR3 is 13 amino acids long. V was trimmed by 5 bases and J by 4 bases, leaving 11 bases between them.